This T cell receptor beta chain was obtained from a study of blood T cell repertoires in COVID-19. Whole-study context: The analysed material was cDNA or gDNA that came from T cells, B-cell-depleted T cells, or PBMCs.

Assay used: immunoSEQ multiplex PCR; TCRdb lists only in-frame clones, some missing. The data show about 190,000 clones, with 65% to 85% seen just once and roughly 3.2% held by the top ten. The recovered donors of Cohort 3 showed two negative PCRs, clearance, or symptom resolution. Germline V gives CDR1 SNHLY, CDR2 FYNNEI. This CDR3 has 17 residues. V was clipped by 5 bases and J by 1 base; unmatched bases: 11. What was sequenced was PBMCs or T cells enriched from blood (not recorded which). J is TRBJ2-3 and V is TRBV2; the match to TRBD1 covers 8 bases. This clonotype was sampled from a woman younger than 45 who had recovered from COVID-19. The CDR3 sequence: CASSTLRGRGGTDTQYF. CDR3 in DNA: TGTGCCAGCAGTACCCTCAGGGGGCGTGGGGGCACAGATACGCAGTATTTT. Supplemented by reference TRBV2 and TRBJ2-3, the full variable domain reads EPEVTQTPSHQVTQMGQEVILRCVPISNHLYFYWYRQILGQKVEFLVSFYNNEISEKSEIFDDQFSVERPDGSNFTLKIRSTKLEDSAMYFCASSTLRGRGGTDTQYFGPGTRLTVL.